A selection of T cell receptor beta chains follows, all from one sample in a study of cytomegalovirus exposure and HLA in healthy donors. Only in-frame clones appear in the TCRdb table, and some are missing; sequencing was by immunoSEQ multiplex PCR. The sample lists some 95,000 clones; about 76% were seen once. The sample was PBMCs. The receptors derive from a woman in her forties in good health and CMV-seronegative. CDR3s include the opening cysteine and the closing phenylalanine or tryptophan. D genes are given only for firm matches. Part of the rows lack a size; the others show once, few, many or a class for expanded clones.

j_gene: TRBJ2-7
v_gene: TRBV7-2
abundance: .
d_gene: .
CDR3nt: TGTGCCAGCAGCTTAGAAGGGGGGGGCTACGAGCAGTACTTC
CDR3aa: CASSLEGGGYEQYF

j_gene: TRBJ2-3
v_gene: TRBV7-8
abundance: .
d_gene: .
CDR3nt: TGTGCCAGCAGCTTAGGGAAGGGGTCAGGTGCAGATACGCAGTATTTT
CDR3aa: CASSLGKGSGADTQYF

j_gene: TRBJ1-3
v_gene: TRBV5-4
abundance: .
d_gene: .
CDR3nt: TGTGCCAGCAGCTCATCGACAGCTAGTCAATCGGGAAACACCATATATTTT
CDR3aa: CASSSSTASQSGNTIYF

j_gene: TRBJ2-5
v_gene: TRBV6-6
abundance: .
d_gene: TRBD1
CDR3nt: TGTGCCAGCAGTTACGACAGGGGGCGCGGGGAGACCCAGTACTTC
CDR3aa: CASSYDRGRGETQYF

j_gene: TRBJ2-3
v_gene: TRBV9
abundance: .
d_gene: .
CDR3nt: TGTGCCAGCAGCGTAGATGGCGGGCCTAGCACAGATACGCAGTATTTT
CDR3aa: CASSVDGGPSTDTQYF

j_gene: TRBJ1-1
v_gene: TRBV19
abundance: .
d_gene: .
CDR3nt: TGTGCCAGTAGTCACAGAGTTTTGAACACTGAAGCTTTCTTT
CDR3aa: CASSHRVLNTEAFF

j_gene: TRBJ1-5
v_gene: TRBV5-6
abundance: .
d_gene: TRBD1
CDR3nt: TGTGCCAGCAGCCTGAGGGGGACAGGGCCCCCTCAGCCCCAGCATTTT
CDR3aa: CASSLRGTGPPQPQHF

j_gene: TRBJ2-7
v_gene: TRBV7-3
abundance: .
d_gene: TRBD2
CDR3nt: TGTGCCAGCAGCCTGAGACTAGCGGGGGCCTCCGAGCAGTACTTC
CDR3aa: CASSLRLAGASEQYF

j_gene: TRBJ2-6
v_gene: TRBV4-2
abundance: .
d_gene: TRBD1
CDR3nt: TGTGCCAGCAGCCAAGAGGGACAGGGGGCTTTAGCTGGGGCCAACGTCCTGACTTTC
CDR3aa: CASSQEGQGALAGANVLTF

j_gene: TRBJ2-5
v_gene: TRBV5-1
abundance: .
d_gene: .
CDR3nt: TGCGCCAGCAGCTTGGGGGGCCCCGGGGAGACCCAGTACTTC
CDR3aa: CASSLGGPGETQYF

j_gene: TRBJ2-3
v_gene: TRBV5-1
abundance: .
d_gene: TRBD2
CDR3nt: TGCGCCAGCAGCTTGACACTAGCGGGGTCAATAGATACGCAGTATTTT
CDR3aa: CASSLTLAGSIDTQYF

j_gene: TRBJ1-5
v_gene: TRBV27
abundance: .
d_gene: .
CDR3nt: TGTGCCAGCAGAAAGCAGGGTCAGCCCCAGCATTTT
CDR3aa: CASRKQGQPQHF

j_gene: TRBJ1-2
v_gene: TRBV5-1
abundance: .
d_gene: .
CDR3nt: TGCGCCAGCAGAGAGGCTGCATCACTGGACTATGGCTACACCTTC
CDR3aa: CASREAASLDYGYTF

j_gene: TRBJ2-2
v_gene: TRBV14
abundance: .
d_gene: .
CDR3nt: TGTGCCAGCAGCCAAGACATGACAGGGAACACCGGGGAGCTGTTTTTT
CDR3aa: CASSQDMTGNTGELFF

j_gene: TRBJ1-2
v_gene: TRBV7-6
abundance: .
d_gene: TRBD1
CDR3nt: TGTGCCAGCAGCTTGGGGGACAGCTCAAAAAACCCCTATGGCTACACCTTC
CDR3aa: CASSLGDSSKNPYGYTF

j_gene: TRBJ1-2
v_gene: TRBV29-1
abundance: .
d_gene: .
CDR3nt: TGCAGCGTTGATCAGTTGGCACGCTACACCTTC
CDR3aa: CSVDQLARYTF

j_gene: TRBJ1-4
v_gene: TRBV5-1
abundance: .
d_gene: .
CDR3nt: TGCGCCAGCAGGGACAGTTCTAATGAAAAACTGTTTTTT
CDR3aa: CASRDSSNEKLFF

j_gene: TRBJ1-4
v_gene: TRBV4-1
abundance: few
d_gene: TRBD1
CDR3nt: TGCGCCAGCAGCCTTAGATGGGACAGGAATGAAAAACTGTTTTTT
CDR3aa: CASSLRWDRNEKLFF

j_gene: TRBJ2-5
v_gene: TRBV5-8
abundance: once
d_gene: .
CDR3nt: TGTGCCAGCAGCTGGGGGGAAGGGATCATGTACCAAGAGACCCAGTACTTC
CDR3aa: CASSWGEGIMYQETQYF

j_gene: TRBJ2-3
v_gene: TRBV9
abundance: .
d_gene: .
CDR3nt: TGTGCCAGCAGCCCCCCTAACGATGAGGGCACAGATACGCAGTATTTT
CDR3aa: CASSPPNDEGTDTQYF

j_gene: TRBJ2-7
v_gene: TRBV6-5
abundance: .
d_gene: .
CDR3nt: TGTGCCAGCAGTTACTCCCGGACAGCTGCCTACGAGCAGTACTTC
CDR3aa: CASSYSRTAAYEQYF

j_gene: TRBJ1-5
v_gene: TRBV5-1
abundance: .
d_gene: .
CDR3nt: TGCGCCAGCAGCTTGACAGGGATGTCGGACAATCAGCCCCAGCATTTT
CDR3aa: CASSLTGMSDNQPQHF

j_gene: TRBJ1-2
v_gene: TRBV7-2
abundance: .
d_gene: .
CDR3nt: TGTGCCAGCACCCCCCAGGTGGGCTATGGCTACACCTTC
CDR3aa: CASTPQVGYGYTF

j_gene: TRBJ2-7
v_gene: TRBV18
abundance: once
d_gene: .
CDR3nt: TGTGCCAGCTCACCATCCCGTCTCTCCTACGAGCAGTACTTC
CDR3aa: CASSPSRLSYEQYF

j_gene: TRBJ1-4
v_gene: TRBV2
abundance: .
d_gene: .
CDR3nt: TGTGCCAGCAGTACCCGGGAGGGGATAGGTGAAAAACTGTTTTTT
CDR3aa: CASSTREGIGEKLFF

j_gene: TRBJ1-5
v_gene: TRBV10-3
abundance: .
d_gene: TRBD1
CDR3nt: TGTGCCATCAGTGAGACAGGGGGCGTTCAGCCCCAGCATTTT
CDR3aa: CAISETGGVQPQHF

j_gene: TRBJ1-2
v_gene: TRBV7-9
abundance: .
d_gene: .
CDR3nt: TGTGCCAGCAGCGGCTTGACAGCAACCTATGGCTACACCTTC
CDR3aa: CASSGLTATYGYTF

j_gene: TRBJ2-1
v_gene: TRBV2
abundance: .
d_gene: TRBD2
CDR3nt: TGTGCCAGCCCCCGATCGGGACTAGCGTCAATCAATGAGCAGTTCTTC
CDR3aa: CASPRSGLASINEQFF

j_gene: TRBJ2-1
v_gene: TRBV7-6
abundance: .
d_gene: .
CDR3nt: TGTGCCAGCAGTAGACCGGGGGGCCTTTACAATGAGCAGTTCTTC
CDR3aa: CASSRPGGLYNEQFF

j_gene: TRBJ1-5
v_gene: TRBV5-1
abundance: .
d_gene: .
CDR3nt: TGCGCCAGCAACATGGGGCCGGGTCAGCCCCAGCATTTT
CDR3aa: CASNMGPGQPQHF

j_gene: TRBJ1-2
v_gene: TRBV6-5
abundance: .
d_gene: TRBD1
CDR3nt: TGTGCCAGCAGTTACTTGACAGGGGAATCTGGCGGCTACACCTTC
CDR3aa: CASSYLTGESGGYTF

j_gene: TRBJ2-5
v_gene: TRBV5-1
abundance: .
d_gene: .
CDR3nt: TGCGCCAGCACGACAAGGGGACAAGAGACCCAGTACTTC
CDR3aa: CASTTRGQETQYF

j_gene: TRBJ1-4
v_gene: TRBV2
abundance: .
d_gene: .
CDR3nt: TGTGCCAGCAGGAGAGGGCAGGTGAATGAAAAACTGTTTTTT
CDR3aa: CASRRGQVNEKLFF

j_gene: TRBJ1-3
v_gene: TRBV18
abundance: .
d_gene: .
CDR3nt: TGTGCCAGCTCCCCCCGTAGGTTGGGAGCTGGAAACACCATATATTTT
CDR3aa: CASSPRRLGAGNTIYF

j_gene: TRBJ2-3
v_gene: TRBV9
abundance: .
d_gene: .
CDR3nt: TGTGCCAGCAGCGCGAGGACTTCCCCAGATACGCAGTATTTT
CDR3aa: CASSARTSPDTQYF

j_gene: TRBJ2-7
v_gene: TRBV19
abundance: .
d_gene: TRBD1
CDR3nt: TGTGCCAGTAGTATCAGACAGGGTTGGTACGAGCAGTACTTC
CDR3aa: CASSIRQGWYEQYF